One and the same sample provided the 26 T cell receptor beta chains below, sequenced in a study of preoperative IRX-2 immunotherapy in early breast cancer. Specified treatment: preoperative locoregional IRX-2 cytokine immunotherapy. Some clones are missing from TCRdb's copy, which holds only in-frame ones; the method was immunoSEQ multiplex PCR. The sample has approximately 24,000 clones; approximately 92% are singletons. Sequenced material: tumor tissue, taken after IRX-2 immunotherapy. Receptor source: a human donor with breast cancer.

V is TRBV6-1 and J is TRBJ2-2, with D maybe TRBD2 (5 bases). The CDR3 has 15 amino acids. Trimming cost V 10 bases and J 2 bases, with 17 bases left between them. Germline-derived CDR1 and CDR2 are MNHNS and SASEGT. In DNA form, the CDR3 reads TGTGCCACCGCCCCCCGAGGGAAAAACACCGGGGAGCTGTTTTTT. Its protein is CATAPRGKNTGELFF.

This clone was seen a few times. The chain joins TRBV6-1 to TRBJ2-6; D unclear. CDR1 MNHNS and CDR2 SASEGT come from the germline V gene. Deletions cut 4 bases from V and 12 bases from J, with 25 bases between. The CDR3 covers 17 residues. CDR3 amino acids: CASSAVQIRTLPSVLTF. The CDR3 coding sequence is TGTGCCAGCAGTGCTGTTCAAATTCGAACACTACCGAGCGTCCTGACTTTC.

The V and J genes are TRBV4-1 and TRBJ2-7, with D possibly matching TRBD1 (6 bases). V shed 4 bases and J shed 5 bases, with 12 bases lying between them. CDR3 length: 13 amino acids. Germline V gene sequence: CDR1 MGHRA, CDR2 YSYEKL. The CDR3 DNA sequence: TGCGCCAGCAGCCGCGATGGGGGCAACGAGCAGTACTTC. This gives the protein CASSRDGGNEQYF.

The rearrangement uses TRBV10-1 and TRBJ1-1; the D gene is possibly TRBD1 (6 bases). Trimming took off 5 bases at V and 10 bases at J, with 14 bases between the two ends. CDR3 size: 12 residues. Per the germline V gene, CDR1 is WNHNN and CDR2 is SYGVQD (reference sequence). Here the CDR3 DNA reads TGCGCCAGCAGTCCCGGGACAAAGGGAGCTTTCTTT. Encoded protein: CASSPGTKGAFF.

The gene calls are TRBV4-3 and TRBJ2-5, with 9 bases that match TRBD2. Trimming removed 1 base from V and 3 bases from J; junction bases left unmatched: 6. CDR1 is LGHNA, CDR2 YSLEER, per germline. The CDR3 loop spans 16 amino acids. CDR3 sequence (DNA): TGCGCCAGCAGCCAAGGATTTAGCGGGGGAGAAGAGACCCAGTACTTC. Its translation: CASSQGFSGGEETQYF.

The chain recombines TRBV10-3 with TRBJ1-5, with 7 bases that match TRBD1. Germline trimming cut 6 bases from V and 0 bases from J; bases unmatched to any gene: 5. The CDR3 has 15 residues. CDR1 and CDR2 from the germline V gene are ENHRY and SYGVKD. The CDR3: CAIRKTGDSNQPQHF. The CDR3 DNA is TGTGCCATCAGAAAAACAGGGGATAGCAATCAGCCCCAGCATTTT.

The genes are TRBV29-1 and TRBJ1-2; D unclear. V gave up 0 bases and J gave up 8 bases, with 7 bases separating them. In germline, CDR1 is SQVTM, CDR2 ANQGSEA. The CDR3 runs 11 residues. The CDR3 nucleotides are TGCAGCGTTGAAGAAGCAGGAGGCTACACCTTC. Residues: CSVEEAGGYTF.

The CDR3 sequence: CASSQDDTDGELFF. CDR3 coding DNA: TGTGCCAGCAGCCAAGATGACACAGACGGGGAGCTGTTTTTT. The chain employs TRBV4-2 and TRBJ2-2; the D is unclear. Trimming shortened V by 0 bases and J by 7 bases, and 9 bases separated the two germline ends. Germline CDR1 reads LGHNA; CDR2 reads YNFKEQ. This CDR3 comprises 14 residues.

The chain has TRBV4-3 and TRBJ1-4; a weak D match, TRBD1 (5 bases). Germline V CDR1 and CDR2: LGHNA, YSLEER. The CDR3 is made up of 16 amino acids. V shed 0 bases and J shed 2 bases, with 10 bases lying between them. The CDR3 loop reads CASSQDRRGTNEKLFF. In nucleotides, the CDR3 is TGCGCCAGCAGCCAAGATAGAAGGGGTACTAATGAAAAACTGTTTTTT.

The chain uses TRBV27 and TRBJ1-6; 7 nucleotides align to TRBD1. V shed 5 bases and J 10 bases; nucleotides not matched to a gene: 11. This CDR3 contains 15 residues. Germline-derived CDR1 and CDR2 are MNHEY and SMNVEV (reference sequence). The CDR3 DNA is TGTGCCAGCAGTCCCCCCAGGGGGGAATGGTCACCCCTCCACTTT. This sequence encodes CASSPPRGEWSPLHF.

The rearrangement links TRBV4-3 to TRBJ1-4; possible D gene TRBD1, 6 bases. The germline V and J ends were trimmed by 0 bases and 8 bases, with 13 bases remaining between them. The CDR3 consists of 15 residues. Germline lookup yields CDR1 LGHNA and CDR2 YSLEER. The CDR3 loop reads CASSQEGQGYEKLFF. CDR3 bases: TGCGCCAGCAGCCAAGAGGGGCAGGGGTACGAAAAACTGTTTTTT.

The rearrangement links TRBV6-5 to TRBJ1-1; no clear D gene. Germline CDR1 and CDR2: MNHEY and SVGAGI. Trimming left V 2 bases short and J 5 bases short, with 6 bases between. The CDR3 loop spans 12 amino acids. The CDR3 bases are TGTGCCAGCAGTTACGCGGGGACTGAAGCTTTCTTT. Protein sequence: CASSYAGTEAFF.

V usage is TRBV5-6 and J usage is TRBJ2-7, with 13 positions matching TRBD2. Germline V lookup: CDR1 SGHDT, CDR2 YYEEEE. Trimming at V came to 4 bases and at J to 2 bases, leaving 6 bases not matched to a gene. This CDR3 comprises 16 residues. The CDR3, as DNA: TGTGCCAGCAGCGCCGTCACTAGCGGGAGGGCCTACGAGCAGTACTTC. Its protein product is CASSAVTSGRAYEQYF.

J is TRBJ1-2 and V is TRBV30, with 10 bases that match TRBD1. The J segment lost 7 bases and the V segment lost 5 bases, leaving 10 bases of the junction unmatched. Looked up from germline, CDR1 is GTSNPN and CDR2 is SVGIG (reference sequence). CDR3 length: 14 residues. This CDR3 reads CAWGTGTGVRGYTF. CDR3 DNA: TGTGCCTGGGGAACCGGGACAGGGGTACGTGGCTACACCTTC.

The J gene is TRBJ1-5, the V gene TRBV28; TRBD1 agrees at 8 bases. V lost 3 bases to trimming and J lost 6 bases; unmatched junction nucleotides: 7. Germline lookup yields CDR1 MDHEN and CDR2 SYDVKM. The CDR3 runs 15 residues. CDR3 sequence reads: CASSFDRGRGQPQHF. CDR3 DNA: TGTGCCAGCAGTTTCGACAGGGGTCGGGGTCAGCCCCAGCATTTT.

The CDR3 region has the DNA TGTGCCAGCACGGGACACCTATGGACCACTGAAGCTTTCTTT. Its translation: CASTGHLWTTEAFF. The chain carries TRBV28 and TRBJ1-1, with a possible D match to TRBD1 (6 bases). The CDR3 length is 14 residues. With 7 bases removed from V and 4 bases from J, the gap between germline ends came to 16 bases. Germline V gene sequence: CDR1 MDHEN, CDR2 SYDVKM.

The rearrangement links TRBV5-1 to TRBJ1-2, with D maybe TRBD1 (6 bases). Trimming removed 0 bases at V and 8 bases at J, with 14 bases between. CDR1 and CDR2 (germline): SGHRS, YFSETQ. The CDR3 has 14 residues. The CDR3 reads CASSLDGGGIGYTF. Here the CDR3 DNA reads TGCGCCAGCAGCTTGGATGGAGGGGGTATAGGCTACACCTTC.

The rearrangement links TRBV4-1 to TRBJ1-4, with D perhaps TRBD1 (6 bases). Deletions cut 0 bases from V and 13 bases from J, with 18 bases between. The CDR3 is 15 amino acids. Germline CDR1 and CDR2: MGHRA and YSYEKL. For the CDR3, the DNA is TGCGCCAGCAGCCAAGATCCCACCCTACAGGGAGGACTGTTTTTT. This encodes CASSQDPTLQGGLFF.

The V gene is TRBV5-5, the J gene TRBJ2-5; TRBD2 aligns across 7 bases. The CDR3 extends over 15 amino acids. CDR1 and CDR2 from the germline V gene are SGHKS and YYEKEE (reference sequence). Trimming removed 1 base from V and 2 bases from J; junction bases left unmatched: 5. CDR3 coding DNA: TGTGCCAGCAGCTTGTTGCCGGGACTACAAGAGACCCAGTACTTC. Encoded protein: CASSLLPGLQETQYF.

On this clone: A junction boundary mismatches the germline segment, possibly from a read error. The V gene is TRBV6-1, the J gene TRBJ1-2; tentatively, D is TRBD1 (6 bases). Germline-derived CDR1 and CDR2 are MNHNS and SASEGT. The CDR3 is 9 amino acids. CDR3 in amino acids: CASSWDKLF. As DNA, the CDR3 is TGTGCCAGCAGTTGGGACAAACTCTTC.

The chain carries TRBV19 and TRBJ2-5; D might be TRBD1 or TRBD2, each matching 5 bases. The CDR3 contains 15 residues. The V end was cut by 5 bases, the J end by 2 bases, with 15 bases between. Germline loops: CDR1 LNHDA, CDR2 SQIVND (reference sequence). This CDR3 is CASSGTGTAQETQYF. CDR3 in DNA: TGTGCCAGTAGTGGGACCGGGACGGCTCAAGAGACCCAGTACTTC.

This chain's CDR3 is CASRLQGWTEAFF. CDR3 in DNA: TGTGCCAGCAGGTTACAGGGTTGGACTGAAGCTTTCTTT. V is TRBV7-9 and J is TRBJ1-1; tentative D call: TRBD1 (6 bases). CDR3 length: 13 residues. The V gene's germline CDR1 is SEHNR and CDR2 FQNEAQ (reference sequence). Trimming took 6 bases from V and 5 from J, leaving 13 bases between them.

The rearrangement links TRBV11-2 to TRBJ1-2, with 9 bases matching TRBD1. V shed 8 bases and J 5 bases; nucleotides not matched to a gene: 15. The CDR3 is 16 residues long. Per the germline V gene, CDR1 is SGHAT and CDR2 is FQNNGV. Written as DNA, the CDR3 is TGTGCCAGCTCACGGGGCTACAGGGGGCCGGGATATGGCTACACCTTC. This encodes CASSRGYRGPGYGYTF.

Only a few counts were recorded for this clone. CDR3: CASSLEQREAFF. The DNA for the CDR3 is TGTGCCAGCAGCTTAGAACAACGTGAAGCTTTCTTT. V gene TRBV11-3 combines with J gene TRBJ1-1; D is unclear. The CDR3 totals 12 residues. CDR1 SGHNT and CDR2 YENEEA come from the germline V gene. Trimming shortened V by 0 bases and J by 7 bases, and 6 bases separated the two germline ends.

This clone was counted a few times. The chain employs TRBV15 and TRBJ1-6; a weak D match, TRBD1 (6 bases). Germline V gene lookup returns CDR1 LNHNV and CDR2 YYDKDF (reference sequence). The CDR3 spans 17 residues. Trimming took 5 bases from V and 8 from J, leaving 22 bases between them. CDR3 DNA sequence: TGTGCCACCAGCGGACTAAGGGGGATGGCGGTCGATTCACCCCTCCACTTT. It translates to CATSGLRGMAVDSPLHF.

V usage is TRBV12-5 and J usage is TRBJ2-5; D possibly corresponds to TRBD2 (6 bases). CDR1 LGHNT and CDR2 FRNRAP come from the germline V gene. V dropped 1 base and J dropped 1 base, with 16 bases sitting between them. The CDR3 is 17 residues long. For the CDR3, the DNA is TGTGCTAGTGGTTTGGGAAACTGGCGGGGCAGCCAAGAGACCCAGTACTTC. It translates to CASGLGNWRGSQETQYF.